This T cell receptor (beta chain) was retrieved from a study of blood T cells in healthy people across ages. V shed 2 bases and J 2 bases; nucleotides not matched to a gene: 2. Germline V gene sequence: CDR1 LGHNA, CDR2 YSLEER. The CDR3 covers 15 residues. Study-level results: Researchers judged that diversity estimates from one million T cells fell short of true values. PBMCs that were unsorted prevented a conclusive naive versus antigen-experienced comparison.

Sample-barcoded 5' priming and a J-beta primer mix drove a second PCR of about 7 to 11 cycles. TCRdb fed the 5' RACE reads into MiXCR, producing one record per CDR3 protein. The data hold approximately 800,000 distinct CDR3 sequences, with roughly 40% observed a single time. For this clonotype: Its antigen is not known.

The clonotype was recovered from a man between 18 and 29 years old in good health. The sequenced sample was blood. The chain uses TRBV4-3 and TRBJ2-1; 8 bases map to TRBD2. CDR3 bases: TGCGCCAGCAGCCAACGCGGGGGGACCTACAATGAGCAGTTCTTC. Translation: CASSQRGGTYNEQFF.